One sample yielded the 8 T cell receptor beta chains listed below, sequenced in a study of T cell responses to AZD1222 COVID-19 vaccine. Clones were read by immunoSEQ multiplex PCR, and TCRdb kept only the in-frame ones, dropping some. Of 100,000 to 150,000 clones in the sample, roughly 85% are singletons; the top ten hold around 4.4%. The sequencing used peripheral blood, collected 28 days after the second AZD1222 dose. The origin of the receptors is an adult who received the AZD1222 COVID-19 vaccine.

The V gene is TRBV30, the J gene TRBJ2-3; no clear D. The length of the CDR3 is 14 residues. Germline-derived CDR1 and CDR2 are GTSNPN and SVGIG (reference sequence). The V gene lost 1 base and the J gene lost 1 base, with 9 bases spanning the gap. The CDR3 DNA follows: TGTGCCTGGAGTGATGGGGTCGGCACAGATACGCAGTATTTT. This sequence encodes CAWSDGVGTDTQYF. Full variable domain (rest looked up from reference TRBV30 and TRBJ2-3): SQTIHQWPATLVQPVGSPLSLECTVEGTSNPNLYWYRQAAGRGLQLLFYSVGIGQISSEVPQNLSASRPQDRQFILSSKKLLLSDSGFYLCAWSDGVGTDTQYFGPGTRLTVL.

The V and J genes are TRBV5-4 and TRBJ1-1; TRBD1 might be the D (5 bases). CDR1 is SGHNT and CDR2 is YYREEE in the germline V gene (reference sequence). V was pared by 4 bases and J by 6 bases, with 13 bases between. The CDR3 is 13 amino acids. The CDR3 spells CASSLGEHSEAFF. CDR3 in DNA: TGTGCCAGCAGCCTGGGGGAACACTCTGAAGCTTTCTTT.

This sequence joins TRBV5-1 and TRBJ2-2; D is perhaps TRBD1 (6 bases). This CDR3 has 16 amino acids. V was trimmed by 3 bases and J by 6 bases, leaving 18 bases between them. Germline V gene lookup returns CDR1 SGHRS and CDR2 YFSETQ. CDR3 sequence: CASSWTSGQSAGELFF. The CDR3 bases are TGCGCCAGCAGCTGGACAAGCGGACAGTCTGCCGGGGAGCTGTTTTTT.

This chain's CDR3 is CSVEKGTDTQYF. CDR3 DNA: TGCAGCGTTGAGAAGGGTACGGATACGCAGTATTTT. V is TRBV29-1 and J is TRBJ2-3, with D uncertain. Germline V CDR1 and CDR2: SQVTM, ANQGSEA. This CDR3 region has 12 residues. V dropped 3 bases and J dropped 6 bases, with 10 bases sitting between them.

The rearrangement uses TRBV2 and TRBJ1-2; possible D gene TRBD1, 5 bases. The CDR3 totals 13 residues. V lost 0 bases to trimming and J lost 4 bases, with 6 bases between them. Germline assignment: CDR1 SNHLY and CDR2 FYNNEI. CDR3 region: CASSEAGVYGYTF. CDR3 DNA: TGTGCCAGCAGTGAAGCAGGGGTCTATGGCTACACCTTC.

Points on this clone: The sample has other DNA sequences that encode this CDR3 too. CDR3 nucleotide sequence: TGTGCCAGCAGCCCGGGGGGCACTGAAGCTTTCTTT. It encodes CASSPGGTEAFF. The chain couples TRBV7-9 to TRBJ1-1; TRBD1 is a possible D gene (5 bases). V lost 5 bases and J lost 4, with 8 bases in between. The germline V gene has CDR1 SEHNR and CDR2 FQNEAQ (reference sequence). There are 12 residues in the CDR3.

The V gene is TRBV5-1, the J gene TRBJ1-1; no firm D call. CDR1 is SGHRS and CDR2 is YFSETQ in the germline V gene. V lost 5 bases to trimming and J lost 1 base, with 12 bases between them. This CDR3 is built from 14 residues. The CDR3 DNA is TGCGCCAGCAGAAGCTCGTCGGCGAACACTGAAGCTTTCTTT. This codes for CASRSSSANTEAFF.

This clone was recorded only once. This chain uses TRBV7-9 with TRBJ1-5; TRBD1 matches at 7 bases. The ends lost 2 bases at V and 4 bases at J; junction bases unmatched: 2. CDR1 is SEHNR and CDR2 is FQNEAQ in the germline V gene (reference sequence). The length of the CDR3 is 14 residues. CDR3 sequence: CASSLSGGNQPQHF. The CDR3 DNA follows: TGTGCCAGCAGCTTATCAGGGGGGAATCAGCCCCAGCATTTT. Drawing the rest from reference TRBV7-9 and TRBJ1-5, the complete variable domain is DTGVSQNPRHKITKRGQNVTFRCDPISEHNRLYWYRQTLGQGPEFLTYFQNEAQLEKSRLLSDRFSAERPKGSFSTLEIQRTEQGDSAMYLCASSLSGGNQPQHFGDGTRLSIL.